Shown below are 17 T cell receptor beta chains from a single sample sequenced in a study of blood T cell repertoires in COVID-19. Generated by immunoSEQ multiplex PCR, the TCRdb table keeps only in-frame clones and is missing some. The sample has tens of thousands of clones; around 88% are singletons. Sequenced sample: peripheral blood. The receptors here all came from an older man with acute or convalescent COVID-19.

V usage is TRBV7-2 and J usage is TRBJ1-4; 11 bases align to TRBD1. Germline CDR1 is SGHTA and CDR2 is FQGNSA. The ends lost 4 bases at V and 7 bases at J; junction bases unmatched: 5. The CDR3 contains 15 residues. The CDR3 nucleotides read TGTGCCAGCAGCTCAAGGACAGGGGGCTTTGAAAAACTGTTTTTT. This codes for CASSSRTGGFEKLFF.

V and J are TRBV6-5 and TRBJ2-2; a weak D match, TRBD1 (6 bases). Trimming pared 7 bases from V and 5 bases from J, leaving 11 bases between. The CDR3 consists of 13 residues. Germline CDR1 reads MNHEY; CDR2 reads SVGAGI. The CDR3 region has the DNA TGTGCCAGCACCCGAGGGGGAACCGGGGAGCTGTTTTTT. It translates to CASTRGGTGELFF.

In nucleotides, the CDR3 is TGTGCCAGCAGCGCAACGCTTGGGACAGCTAATAATTCACCCCTCCACTTT. Protein sequence: CASSATLGTANNSPLHF. The V gene is TRBV21-1, the J gene TRBJ1-6; the table gives TRBD1 as D, unverified against the DNA. TRBV21-1 is reported as a pseudogene. This CDR3 is built from 17 residues.

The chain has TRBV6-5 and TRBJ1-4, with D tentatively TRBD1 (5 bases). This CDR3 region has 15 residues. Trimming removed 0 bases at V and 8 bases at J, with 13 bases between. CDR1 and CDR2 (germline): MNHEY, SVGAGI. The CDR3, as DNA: TGTGCCAGCAGTTACTCGGGGGAGGCGTCCGAAAAACTGTTTTTT. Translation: CASSYSGEASEKLFF.

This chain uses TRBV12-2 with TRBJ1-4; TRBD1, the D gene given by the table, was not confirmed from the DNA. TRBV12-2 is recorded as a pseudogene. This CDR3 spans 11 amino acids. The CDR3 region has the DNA TGTGCAGGTTCAGGGGATGAAAAACTGTTTTTT. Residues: CAGSGDEKLFF.

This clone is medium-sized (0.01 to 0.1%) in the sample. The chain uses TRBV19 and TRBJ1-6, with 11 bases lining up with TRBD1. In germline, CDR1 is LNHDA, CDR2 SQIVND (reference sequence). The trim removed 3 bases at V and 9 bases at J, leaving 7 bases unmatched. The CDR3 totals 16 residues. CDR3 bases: TGTGCCAGTAGTATTTCGGGACAGGGGGATGGTTCACCCCTCCACTTT. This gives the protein CASSISGQGDGSPLHF. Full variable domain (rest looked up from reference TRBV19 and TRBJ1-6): DGGITQSPKYLFRKEGQNVTLSCEQNLNHDAMYWYRQDPGQGLRLIYYSQIVNDFQKGDIAEGYSVSREKKESFPLTVTSAQKNPTAFYLCASSISGQGDGSPLHFGNGTRLTVT.

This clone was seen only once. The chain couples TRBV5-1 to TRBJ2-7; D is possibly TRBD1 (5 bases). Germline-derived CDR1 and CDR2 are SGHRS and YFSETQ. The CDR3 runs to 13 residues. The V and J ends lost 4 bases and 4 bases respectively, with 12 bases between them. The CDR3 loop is CASSGDQGYEQYF. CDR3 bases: TGCGCCAGCAGCGGCGACCAGGGATACGAGCAGTACTTC.

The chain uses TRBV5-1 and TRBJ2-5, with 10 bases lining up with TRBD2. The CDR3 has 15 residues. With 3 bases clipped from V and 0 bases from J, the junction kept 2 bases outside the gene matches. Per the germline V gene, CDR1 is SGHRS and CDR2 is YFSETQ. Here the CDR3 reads CASSSGLADQETQYF. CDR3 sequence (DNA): TGCGCCAGCAGCTCAGGACTAGCGGACCAAGAGACCCAGTACTTC.

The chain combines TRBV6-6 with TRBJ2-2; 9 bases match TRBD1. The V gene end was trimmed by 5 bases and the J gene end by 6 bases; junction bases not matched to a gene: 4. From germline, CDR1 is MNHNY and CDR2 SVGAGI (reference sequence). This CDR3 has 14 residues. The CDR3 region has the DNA TGTGCCAGCAGTGGGACAGGGCTGGCCGGGGAGCTGTTTTTT. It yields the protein CASSGTGLAGELFF.

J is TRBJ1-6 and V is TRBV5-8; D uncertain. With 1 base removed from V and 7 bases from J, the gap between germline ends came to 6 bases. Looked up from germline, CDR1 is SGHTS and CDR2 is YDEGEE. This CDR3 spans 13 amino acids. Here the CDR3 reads CASSLNINSPLHF. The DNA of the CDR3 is TGTGCCAGCAGCTTGAACATAAATTCACCCCTCCACTTT.

The CDR3 DNA is TGTGCCAGTAGTATTGGGACTAGGTCCCAAGAGACCCAGTACTTC. Its translation is CASSIGTRSQETQYF. The V call is TRBV19, the J call TRBJ2-5; 8 bases are shared with TRBD2. CDR1 is LNHDA, CDR2 SQIVND, per germline (reference sequence). The V and J ends lost 3 bases and 1 base, in that order; junction bases with no gene match: 4. The CDR3 is 15 amino acids.

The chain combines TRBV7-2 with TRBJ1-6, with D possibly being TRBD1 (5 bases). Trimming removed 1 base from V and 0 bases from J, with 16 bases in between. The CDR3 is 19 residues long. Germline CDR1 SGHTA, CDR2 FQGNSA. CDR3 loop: CASSLGSTGSFSYNSPLHF. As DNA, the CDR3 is TGTGCCAGCAGCTTAGGGTCAACAGGCTCCTTCTCCTATAATTCACCCCTCCACTTT. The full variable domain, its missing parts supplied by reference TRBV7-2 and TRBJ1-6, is GAGVSQSPSNKVTEKGKDVELRCDPISGHTALYWYRQSLGQGLEFLIYFQGNSAPDKSGLPSDRFSAERTGGSVSTLTIQRTQQEDSAVYLCASSLGSTGSFSYNSPLHFGNGTRLTVT.

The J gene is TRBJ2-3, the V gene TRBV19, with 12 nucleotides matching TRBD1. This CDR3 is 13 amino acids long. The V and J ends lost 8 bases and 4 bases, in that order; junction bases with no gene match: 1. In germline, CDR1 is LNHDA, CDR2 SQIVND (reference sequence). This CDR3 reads CASGTGGPDTQYF. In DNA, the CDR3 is TGTGCCAGTGGGACAGGGGGCCCAGATACGCAGTATTTT.

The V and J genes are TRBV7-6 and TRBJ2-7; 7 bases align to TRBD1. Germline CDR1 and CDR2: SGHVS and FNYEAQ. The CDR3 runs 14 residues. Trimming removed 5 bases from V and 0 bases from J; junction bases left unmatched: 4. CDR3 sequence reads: CASSLDRSSYEQYF. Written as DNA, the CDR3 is TGTGCCAGCAGCCTGGACAGGAGCTCCTACGAGCAGTACTTC.

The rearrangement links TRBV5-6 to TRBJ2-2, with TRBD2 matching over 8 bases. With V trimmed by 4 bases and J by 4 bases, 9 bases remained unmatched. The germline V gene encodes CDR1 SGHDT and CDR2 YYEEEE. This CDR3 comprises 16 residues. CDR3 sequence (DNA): TGTGCCAGCAGCCCTACGGGAGGGGATGTCACCGGGGAGCTGTTTTTT. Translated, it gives CASSPTGGDVTGELFF.

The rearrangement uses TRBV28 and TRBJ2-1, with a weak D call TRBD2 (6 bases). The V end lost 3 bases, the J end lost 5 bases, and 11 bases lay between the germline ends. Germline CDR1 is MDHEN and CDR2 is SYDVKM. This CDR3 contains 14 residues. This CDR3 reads CASSFPGVHNEQFF. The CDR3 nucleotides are TGTGCCAGCAGTTTCCCGGGGGTTCACAATGAGCAGTTCTTC.

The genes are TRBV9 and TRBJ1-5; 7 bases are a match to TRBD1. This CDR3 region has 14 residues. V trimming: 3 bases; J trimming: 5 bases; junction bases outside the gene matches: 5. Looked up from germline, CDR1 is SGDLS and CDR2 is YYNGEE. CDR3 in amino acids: CASSEGTEYQPQHF. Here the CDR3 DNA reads TGTGCCAGCAGCGAGGGGACAGAATATCAGCCCCAGCATTTT.